This passage covers 31 T cell receptor beta chains from one sample sequenced in a study of tissue T cells after allogeneic stem cell transplantation. Here immunoSEQ multiplex PCR was the method, and the copy in TCRdb shows in-frame clones only, minus some. The sample lists about 9,000 clones; roughly a third were seen once. Time point of the sample: mouse harvest day 14 after allogeneic transplant. The graft held 10^6 splenic CD5+ T cells and 10^7 T-cell-depleted bone marrow cells. Specimen: skin. These receptors all come from a female BALB/c mouse given C57BL/6 T cells with graft-versus-host disease after an allogeneic hematopoietic cell transplant.

A word on this clone: Gene names are the mouse ones. The CDR3 goes on 1 residue after the read ends, and that part is filled in from the germline J gene. This chain connects TRBV16 to TRBJ2-4, with TRBD1 matching over 9 bases. From germline, CDR1 is SGHSA and CDR2 FRNQAP. The CDR3 length is 16 residues. With V trimmed by 4 bases and J by 0 bases, 5 bases remained unmatched. The CDR3: CASSWGQGWSQNTLYF. CDR3 DNA (partial): TGTGCAAGCAGCTGGGGACAGGGATGGAGTCAAAACACCTTGTAC.

This clone is a singleton in its sample. Gene names denote mouse genes. The CDR3 is cut off 1 residue early in the read; its end comes from the germline J gene. The chain uses TRBV5 and TRBJ2-2, with 10 bases aligning to TRBD2. The CDR3 loop spans 17 amino acids. The V segment lost 0 bases and the J segment 4 bases; nucleotides outside the gene matches: 5. Germline CDR1 LGHNA, CDR2 YNLKQL (reference sequence). The CDR3 is CASSQEPGGAVTGQLYF. CDR3 bases read: TGTGCCAGCAGCCAAGAGCCTGGGGGGGCGGTCACCGGGCAGCTCTAC.

With respect to this clone: The gene names here belong to mouse. The read terminates 1 residue ahead of where the CDR3 ends, so the germline J gene completes it. The gene calls are TRBV26 and TRBJ2-5; D gene unclear. The germline V and J ends were trimmed by 3 bases and 3 bases, with 7 bases remaining between them. Germline CDR1 is KGHPV and CDR2 is FQNQEV (reference sequence). The CDR3 has 13 amino acids. CDR3 protein: CASSLVRQDTQYF. Incomplete CDR3 DNA: TGTGCCAGCAGTCTCGTAAGACAAGACACCCAGTAC.

With regard to this clone: Each gene name is a mouse one. Read coverage stops 1 residue before the CDR3 terminus; the germline J gene supplies the remainder. This rearrangement joins TRBV13-2 to TRBJ1-4, with 11 bases fitting TRBD1. The CDR3 spans 15 residues. V was clipped by 4 bases and J by 3 bases; unmatched bases: 2. Per germline, CDR1 NNHNN and CDR2 SYGAGS (reference sequence). The CDR3 sequence: CASGTDRGPNERLFF. CDR3 DNA, as far as it was read: TGTGCCAGCGGTACGGACAGGGGGCCCAACGAAAGATTATTT.

By share, this clone ranks as medium-sized. Any gene name here is a mouse gene name. The read ends 1 residue early relative to the CDR3; the germline J gene fills the gap. This chain links TRBV26 with TRBJ1-4; D is undetermined. Trimming stripped 3 bases from V and 3 bases from J, with 5 bases between. Germline V gene sequence: CDR1 KGHPV, CDR2 FQNQEV (reference sequence). The CDR3 contains 13 residues. CDR3 bases read: TGTGCCAGCAGTCTTCAAACCAACGAAAGATTATTT. Protein: CASSLQTNERLF. The whole CDR3 region reads CASSLQTNERLFF.

Details on this clone: The gene symbols are mouse symbols. From the germline J gene comes the end of the CDR3, since the read stops 1 residue before it. This sequence joins TRBV26 and TRBJ2-7, with 7 bases fitting TRBD2. V was clipped by 5 bases and J by 3 bases; unmatched bases: 4. This CDR3 comprises 13 residues. Germline CDR1 and CDR2: KGHPV and FQNQEV (reference sequence). CDR3 residues: CASSSGLRYEQYF. The CDR3 DNA, read in part, is TGTGCCAGCAGTTCGGGACTGCGCTATGAACAGTAC.

In regard to this clone: Any gene name here is a mouse gene name. The read halts 1 residue ahead of the CDR3 end, with the missing end drawn from the germline J gene. The sample has other DNA sequences that encode this CDR3 too. The V call is TRBV26, the J call TRBJ2-5, with a possible D match to TRBD1 (5 bases). The V end was cut by 3 bases, the J end by 4 bases, with 8 bases between. CDR1 and CDR2 (germline): KGHPV, FQNQEV (reference sequence). CDR3 length: 13 amino acids. The sequenced part of the CDR3 DNA is TGTGCCAGCAGTCTAGGACAAAAAGACACCCAGTAC. It codes for CASSLGQKDTQY. The full CDR3 protein reads CASSLGQKDTQYF.

As to this clone: Gene names and germline refer to mouse. The CDR3 goes on 1 residue after the read ends, and that part is filled in from the germline J gene. The chain recombines TRBV26 with TRBJ1-2; possibly TRBD1 for D (6 bases). Germline CDR1 reads KGHPV; CDR2 reads FQNQEV (reference sequence). Trimming took off 2 bases at V and 1 base at J, with 8 bases between the two ends. This CDR3 comprises 14 residues. The sequenced part of the CDR3 DNA is TGTGCCAGCAGTCTGCTCAGGGGAAACTCCGACTACACC. Its translation: CASSLLRGNSDYT. The entire CDR3 protein is CASSLLRGNSDYTF.

By share, this clone counts as medium-sized (0.01 to 0.1%). The genes and germline here are from mouse. The read falls 1 residue short of the CDR3 end, and the missing part is taken from the germline J gene. This chain links TRBV26 with TRBJ1-3; D is possibly TRBD1 (6 bases). The germline V gene encodes CDR1 KGHPV and CDR2 FQNQEV (reference sequence). The CDR3 totals 14 residues. Trimming removed 4 bases at V and 0 bases at J, with 7 bases between. CDR3 DNA, as far as it was read: TGTGCCAGCAGTCAGGGGGATTCTGGAAATACGCTCTAT. This sequence encodes CASSQGDSGNTLY. The complete CDR3 sequence is CASSQGDSGNTLYF.

On this clone: Here the gene names and germline are mouse. Here the CDR3 reads CASSPGTTEVFF. The sequenced CDR3 bases are TGTGCCAGCAGTCCCGGGACAACAGAAGTCTTC. The V gene is TRBV26, the J gene TRBJ1-1, with D perhaps TRBD1 (6 bases). From the germline J gene comes the end of the CDR3, since the read stops 1 residue before it. Germline-derived CDR1 and CDR2 are KGHPV and FQNQEV (reference sequence). The length of the CDR3 is 12 residues. The ends were cut back, 4 bases at V and 5 bases at J, with 8 bases in the middle.

Notes on this clone: Genes here carry mouse names. The CDR3 is cut off 1 residue early in the read; its end comes from the germline J gene. The V gene is TRBV5, the J gene TRBJ2-4; D is unclear. In germline, CDR1 is LGHNA, CDR2 YNLKQL (reference sequence). V was pared by 0 bases and J by 1 base, with 5 bases between. This CDR3 is 14 amino acids long. The covered CDR3 bases are TGTGCCAGCAGCCAAGACCGGGGTCAAAACACCTTGTAC. The encoded protein is CASSQDRGQNTLY. The whole CDR3 reads CASSQDRGQNTLYF.

With respect to this clone: Mouse gene names and germline throughout. The read is 1 residue too short to cover the CDR3 end, so that end is filled in from the germline J gene. The rearrangement joins TRBV26 to TRBJ1-6; D gene unclear. Being an ORF, TRBJ1-6 has a function that is uncertain. The V end lost 0 bases, the J end lost 4 bases, and 4 bases lay between the germline ends. CDR1 and CDR2 (germline): KGHPV, FQNQEV (reference sequence). CDR3 length: 14 amino acids. The CDR3 spells CASSLSQYNSPLYF. The CDR3 DNA, read in part, is TGTGCCAGCAGTCTGTCACAATATAATTCGCCCCTCTAC.

Worth noting for this clone: Mouse gene names apply. The read halts 1 residue ahead of the CDR3 end, with the missing end drawn from the germline J gene. The chain combines TRBV14 with TRBJ2-7, with 10 nucleotides matching TRBD2. Germline V gene lookup returns CDR1 SGHDT and CDR2 FRDEAV. Losses at the gene ends were 4 bases for V and 2 bases for J; bases not matched to a gene: 3. There are 14 residues in the CDR3. The CDR3 here is CASSPGTGAYEQYF. CDR3 DNA, as far as it was read: TGTGCCAGCAGTCCCGGGACTGGGGCCTATGAACAGTAC.

This clone occurred a few times. Germline and genes here are mouse. The DNA ends 1 residue before the CDR3 does, and the rest of the CDR3 is filled in from the germline J gene. The V and J genes are TRBV15 and TRBJ1-5, with unresolved D. V lost 1 base, J lost 3 bases, and 4 bases lay in between. The CDR3 has 13 amino acids. Germline loops: CDR1 SGHND, CDR2 FRSKSL. This CDR3 is CASSLEGNQAPLF. The part of the CDR3 DNA that was read is TGTGCCAGCAGTTTAGAGGGCAACCAGGCTCCGCTT.

With regard to this clone: The gene names here belong to mouse. The CDR3 end is not reached by the read, which stops 1 residue before it; the germline J gene fills it in. This sequence joins TRBV12-1 and TRBJ2-2; 10 nucleotides align to TRBD1. The CDR3 sequence is 16 residues long. The V segment lost 0 bases and the J segment 4 bases; nucleotides outside the gene matches: 4. Germline values: CDR1 SGHSN, CDR2 HYEKVE. The CDR3 loop reads CASSLRDRGGTGQLYF. Incomplete CDR3 DNA: TGTGCCAGCTCTCTCCGGGACAGGGGTGGCACCGGGCAGCTCTAC.

Comment on this clone: Mouse gene names apply. The sequence runs out 1 residue before the end of the CDR3; the remainder is reconstructed from the germline J gene. This rearrangement joins TRBV3 to TRBJ2-7, with TRBD2 matching over 14 bases. This CDR3 contains 14 residues. Trimming cost V 5 bases and J 7 bases; bases outside gene matches: 4. Germline loops: CDR1 SNHLY, CDR2 FYNGKV (reference sequence). Incomplete CDR3 DNA: TGTGCCAGCAGCGGGACTGGGGGGGCGCGCGAACAGTAC. Its translation: CASSGTGGAREQY. The whole CDR3 reads CASSGTGGAREQYF.

A word on this clone: Gene names refer to mouse genes. CDR3 DNA, as far as it was read: TGTGCCAGCAGTCGGTCAGGGTTCCAAGACACCCAGTAC. This gives the protein CASSRSGFQDTQY. The CDR3 in full is CASSRSGFQDTQYF. The rearrangement uses TRBV26 and TRBJ2-5; D might be TRBD1 (5 bases). The read falls 1 residue short of the CDR3 end, and the missing part is taken from the germline J gene. Germline loops: CDR1 KGHPV, CDR2 FQNQEV (reference sequence). The CDR3 consists of 14 residues. Trimming took off 4 bases at V and 2 bases at J, with 10 bases between the two ends.

Comments on this clone: The genes and germline here are from mouse. The observed sequence ends 1 residue before the CDR3 terminus, with the missing tail filled in from the germline J gene. V gene TRBV26 combines with J gene TRBJ1-1; D might be TRBD1 (5 bases). The CDR3 totals 14 residues. V lost 4 bases and J lost 0, with 9 bases in between. CDR1 KGHPV and CDR2 FQNQEV come from the germline V gene (reference sequence). The part of the CDR3 DNA that was read is TGTGCCAGCAGTCGCGACAGTGCAAACACAGAAGTCTTC. Translating gives CASSRDSANTEVF. The whole CDR3 sequence reads CASSRDSANTEVFF.

This clone was picked up a small number of times. Genes and germline are mouse. The read finishes 1 residue shy of the CDR3 end, and the germline J gene is used to complete it. This rearrangement joins TRBV24 to TRBJ1-1; 9 nucleotides agree with TRBD1. This CDR3 is built from 14 residues. From germline, CDR1 is KGHTA and CDR2 FRNEEI. V trimming: 9 bases; J trimming: 0 bases; junction bases outside the gene matches: 5. The sequenced part of the CDR3 DNA is TGTGCCAGACCGGGACAGGGCGCAAACACAGAAGTCTTC. This translates into CARPGQGANTEVF. The whole CDR3 is CARPGQGANTEVFF.

As concerns this clone: The listed genes are named as in mouse. The read stops 1 residue short of the end of the CDR3; the missing end is completed from the germline J gene. The rearrangement joins TRBV23 to TRBJ2-5; the table names TRBD1, a call not compared with the DNA. The germline CDR1 and CDR2 sequences are KGHTA and FQNQQP. This CDR3 spans 15 amino acids. The sequenced CDR3 bases are TGCTCCAGCAGTCAACACCGGGACAGACAAGACACCCAGTAC. Its protein product is CSSSQHRDRQDTQY. The full-length CDR3 reads as CSSSQHRDRQDTQYF.

This clone was counted between two and nine times. Mouse gene names and germline throughout. The sequenced fragment ends 1 residue before the CDR3 boundary, so the rest is inferred from the germline J gene. The chain recombines TRBV12-2 with TRBJ2-3, with D perhaps TRBD1 (6 bases). Germline V CDR1 and CDR2: SGHLS, HYDKME. CDR3 size: 15 residues. V lost 1 base and J 0 bases, leaving 10 bases between the germline ends. The sequenced CDR3 bases are TGTGCCAGCTCTCTGACAGGCCTTAGTGCAGAAACGCTGTAT. It codes for CASSLTGLSAETLY. In full, the CDR3 reads CASSLTGLSAETLYF.

About this clone itself: Each gene name is a mouse one. The read gets to within 1 residue of the CDR3 end, and the germline J gene fills in the rest. The sample has other DNA sequences that encode this CDR3 too. This rearrangement joins TRBV26 to TRBJ1-1; 8 nucleotides agree with TRBD1. This CDR3 is 14 amino acids long. Germline loops: CDR1 KGHPV, CDR2 FQNQEV (reference sequence). The V segment lost 2 bases and the J segment 1 base; nucleotides outside the gene matches: 0. The sequenced part of the CDR3 DNA is TGTGCCAGCAGTCTGGACAGGGGAAACACAGAAGTCTTC. Its protein is CASSLDRGNTEVF. The CDR3, in full, reads CASSLDRGNTEVFF. Full variable domain (remainder filled in from reference TRBV26 and TRBJ1-1): NSKVIQTPRYLVKGQGQKAKMRCIPEKGHPVVFWYQQNKNNEFKFLINFQNQEVLQQIDMTEKRFSAECPSNSPCSLEIQSSEAGDSALYLCASSLDRGNTEVFFGKGTRLTVV.

Concerning this clone: All gene names here are mouse names. The CDR3 end lies 1 residue beyond the end of the read and is filled in from the germline J gene. The rearrangement uses TRBV26 and TRBJ2-4; no clear D. The V gene's germline CDR1 is KGHPV and CDR2 FQNQEV (reference sequence). The CDR3 is made up of 14 amino acids. V gave up 3 bases and J gave up 0 bases, with 7 bases separating them. CDR3: CASSLYTSQNTLYF. Partial CDR3 DNA: TGTGCCAGCAGTCTCTACACTAGTCAAAACACCTTGTAC.

As regards this clone: Gene labels here are mouse ones. The sequence runs out 1 residue before the end of the CDR3; the remainder is reconstructed from the germline J gene. The rearrangement links TRBV12-2 to TRBJ2-4, with 8 bases aligning to TRBD1. Germline loops: CDR1 SGHLS, CDR2 HYDKME. CDR3 length equals 13 residues. J was trimmed by 7 bases and V by 0 bases; bases with no gene match: 2. CDR3 DNA (partial): TGTGCCAGCTCTCTCGACAGGGGAGACACCTTGTAC. Protein: CASSLDRGDTLY. From start to end, the CDR3 is CASSLDRGDTLYF. Full variable domain (missing parts from reference TRBV12-2 and TRBJ2-4): NSGVVQSPRYIIKGKGERSILKCIPISGHLSVAWYQQTQGQELKFFIQHYDKMERDKGNLPSRFSVQQFDDYHSEMNMSALELEDSAVYFCASSLDRGDTLYFGAGTRLSVL.

About this clone: The genes are named according to mouse. The sequenced CDR3 bases are TGCACCTGCAGTGCCGACTATGCTGAGCAGTTC. This gives the protein CTCSADYAEQF. The entire CDR3 reads CTCSADYAEQFF. The chain couples TRBV1 to TRBJ2-1; unclear D gene. The read halts 1 residue ahead of the CDR3 end, with the missing end drawn from the germline J gene. CDR1 is NSQYPW, CDR2 LRSPGD, per germline (reference sequence). The CDR3 spans 12 residues. The ends were cut back, 3 bases at V and 2 bases at J, with 2 bases in the middle. The whole variable domain, filled in from reference TRBV1 and TRBJ2-1, reads VTLLEQNPRWRLVPRGQAVNLRCILKNSQYPWMSWYQQDLQKQLQWLFTLRSPGDKEVKSLPGADYLATRVTDTELRLQVANMSQGRTLYCTCSADYAEQFFGPGTRLTVL.

Details on this clone: Gene names are the mouse ones. The read stops 1 residue short of the end of the CDR3; the missing end is completed from the germline J gene. The V and J genes are TRBV3 and TRBJ2-7; D uncertain. CDR3 length equals 11 residues. V lost 2 bases to trimming and J lost 5 bases, with 4 bases between them. Germline lookup yields CDR1 SNHLY and CDR2 FYNGKV (reference sequence). The chain's CDR3 is CASSLKDEQYF. CDR3 bases read: TGTGCCAGCAGCTTAAAAGATGAACAGTAC.

This clone is labeled as medium-sized. Gene names are mouse gene names. The read terminates 1 residue ahead of where the CDR3 ends, so the germline J gene completes it. This chain links TRBV26 with TRBJ2-7; perhaps TRBD1 as D (6 bases). V lost 3 bases, J lost 4 bases, and 13 bases lay in between. CDR3 length equals 14 residues. In germline, CDR1 is KGHPV, CDR2 FQNQEV (reference sequence). CDR3 sequence: CASSLPGQQYEQYF. The CDR3 bases that were read are TGTGCCAGCAGTCTCCCGGGACAACAATATGAACAGTAC.

As to this clone: Gene names and germline refer to mouse. From the germline J gene comes the end of the CDR3, since the read stops 1 residue before it. The rearrangement joins TRBV26 to TRBJ1-4; D not resolved. Germline CDR1 is KGHPV and CDR2 is FQNQEV (reference sequence). V was pared by 2 bases and J by 0 bases, with 4 bases between. The CDR3 is 14 amino acids. Incomplete CDR3 DNA: TGTGCCAGCAGTCTGAGGCTTTCCAACGAAAGATTATTT. Its protein product is CASSLRLSNERLF. From start to end, the CDR3 is CASSLRLSNERLFF. Based on the CDR3 plus reference TRBV26 and TRBJ1-4, the full variable domain is NSKVIQTPRYLVKGQGQKAKMRCIPEKGHPVVFWYQQNKNNEFKFLINFQNQEVLQQIDMTEKRFSAECPSNSPCSLEIQSSEAGDSALYLCASSLRLSNERLFFGHGTKLSVL.

With regard to this clone: Gene names and germline refer to mouse. The sequenced fragment ends 1 residue before the CDR3 boundary, so the rest is inferred from the germline J gene. Other nucleotide sequences from this sample produce the same CDR3. The genes are TRBV26 and TRBJ1-2; D uncertain. V was clipped by 4 bases and J by 0 bases, with 6 bases between them. The CDR3 is 13 amino acids. The germline gives CDR1 KGHPV, CDR2 FQNQEV (reference sequence). Incomplete CDR3 DNA: TGTGCCAGCAGTCGGGGTGCAAACTCCGACTACACC. Encoded protein: CASSRGANSDYT. Given in full, the CDR3 is CASSRGANSDYTF.

This clone was detected only once. Germline and genes here are mouse. The CDR3 is CASSPRGQGQNTLYF. The covered CDR3 bases are TGTGCAAGCAGCCCCAGGGGACAGGGTCAAAACACCTTGTAC. The V call is TRBV16, the J call TRBJ2-4; 8 nucleotides match TRBD1. Read sequence stops 1 residue before the CDR3 end, and the germline J gene provides the missing end. Germline CDR1 and CDR2: SGHSA and FRNQAP. The CDR3 is 15 residues long. J gave up 1 base and V 5 bases, and 5 bases lay outside the gene matches.

This clone is medium-sized in the sample. Mouse names are used for the genes. The read ends 1 residue shy of where the CDR3 ends; the end is completed using the germline J gene. The chain has TRBV26 and TRBJ1-2; D not resolved. The germline gives CDR1 KGHPV, CDR2 FQNQEV (reference sequence). V was shortened by 6 bases and J by 2 bases, with 7 bases between the two germline ends. There are 12 residues in the CDR3. The CDR3 DNA, read in part, is TGTGCCAGCAGCCCTGTTAACTCCGACTACACC. This sequence encodes CASSPVNSDYT. The CDR3 reads in full as CASSPVNSDYTF.